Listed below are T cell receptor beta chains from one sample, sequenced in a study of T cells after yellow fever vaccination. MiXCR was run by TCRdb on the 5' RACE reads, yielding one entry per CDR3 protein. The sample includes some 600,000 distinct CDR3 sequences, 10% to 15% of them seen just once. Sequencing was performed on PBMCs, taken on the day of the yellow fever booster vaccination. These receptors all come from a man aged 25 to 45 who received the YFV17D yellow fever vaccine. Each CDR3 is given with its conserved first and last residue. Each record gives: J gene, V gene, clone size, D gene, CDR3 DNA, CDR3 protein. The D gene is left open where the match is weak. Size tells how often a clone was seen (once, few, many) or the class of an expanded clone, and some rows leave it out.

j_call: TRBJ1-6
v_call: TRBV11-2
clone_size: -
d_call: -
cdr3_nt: TGTGCCAGCAGCTTAGAGACGGGGAGACAGTATAATTCACCCCTCCACTTT
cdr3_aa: CASSLETGRQYNSPLHF

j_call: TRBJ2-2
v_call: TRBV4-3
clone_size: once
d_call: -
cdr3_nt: TGCGCCAGCAGCCAAGACAGAGGGGTCACCAGGGAGCTGTTTTTT
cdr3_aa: CASSQDRGVTRELFF

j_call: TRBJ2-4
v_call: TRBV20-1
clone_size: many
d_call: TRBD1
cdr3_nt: TGCAGTGCTAGAAACTACAGGGGTGAGGAAAACATTCAGTACTTC
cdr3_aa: CSARNYRGEENIQYF

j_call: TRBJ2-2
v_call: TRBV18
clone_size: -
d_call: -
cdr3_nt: TGTGCCAGCTCAGCTTCCGGGGAGCTGTTTTTT
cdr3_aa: CASSASGELFF

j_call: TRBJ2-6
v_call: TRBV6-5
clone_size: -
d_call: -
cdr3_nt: TGTGCCAGCAGTTACGGGACATTTGGGGCCAACGTCCTGACTTTC
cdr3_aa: CASSYGTFGANVLTF

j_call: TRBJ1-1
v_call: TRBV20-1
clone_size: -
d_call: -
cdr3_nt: TGCAGTGCTAGGGGAAGGGTGAACACTGAAGCTTTCTTT
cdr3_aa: CSARGRVNTEAFF

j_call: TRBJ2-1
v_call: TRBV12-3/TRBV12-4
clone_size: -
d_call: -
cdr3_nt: TGTGCCAGCAGTTTTCGGACTTATTCCAATGAGCAGTTCTTC
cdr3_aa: CASSFRTYSNEQFF

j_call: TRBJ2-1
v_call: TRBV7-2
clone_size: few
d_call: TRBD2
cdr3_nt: TGTGCCAGCAGCTCTGACCGGACTAGCGGGCGTTACAATGAGCAGTTCTTC
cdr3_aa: CASSSDRTSGRYNEQFF

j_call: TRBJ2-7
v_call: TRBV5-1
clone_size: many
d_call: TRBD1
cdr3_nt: TGCGCCAGCAGCTCCCTGGGACAGGTCTCCTACGAGCAGTACTTC
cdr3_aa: CASSSLGQVSYEQYF

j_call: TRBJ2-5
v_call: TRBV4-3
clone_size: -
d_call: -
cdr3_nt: TGCGCCAGCAGCCAAGTTCCCAGCGGGACACAAGAGACCCAGTACTTC
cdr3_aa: CASSQVPSGTQETQYF

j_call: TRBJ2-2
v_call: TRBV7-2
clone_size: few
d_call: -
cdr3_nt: TGTGCCAGCAGCCCCCCGAGGATGAACACCGGGGAGCTGTTTTTT
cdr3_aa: CASSPPRMNTGELFF

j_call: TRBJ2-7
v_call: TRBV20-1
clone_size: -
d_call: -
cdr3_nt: TGCAGTGCTAGTAGCGAAGGGCAGTACTTC
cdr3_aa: CSASSEGQYF

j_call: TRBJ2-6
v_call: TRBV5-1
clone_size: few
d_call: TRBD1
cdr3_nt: TGCGCCAGCAGCGCAGGGACAGGGACTCCAGGGGCCAACGTCCTGACTTTC
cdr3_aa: CASSAGTGTPGANVLTF

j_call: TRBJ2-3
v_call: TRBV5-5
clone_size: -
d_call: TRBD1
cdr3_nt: TGTGCCAGCAGCGGTGGGACAGGGAGAGATACGCAGTATTTT
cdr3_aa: CASSGGTGRDTQYF

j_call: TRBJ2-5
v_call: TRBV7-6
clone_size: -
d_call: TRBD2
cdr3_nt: TGTGCCAGCAGCGCTACCGGGACTAGCGGGAGGTTTTTC
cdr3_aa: CASSATGTSGRFF

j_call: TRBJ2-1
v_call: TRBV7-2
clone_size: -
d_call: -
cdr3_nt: TGTGCCAGCAGCCCCGCGGGGCTCTACAATGAGCAGTTCTTC
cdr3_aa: CASSPAGLYNEQFF

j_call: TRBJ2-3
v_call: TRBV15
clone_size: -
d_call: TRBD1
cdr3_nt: TGTGCCACCAGCAAAACAGGGGCGGCAGATACGCAGTATTTT
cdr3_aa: CATSKTGAADTQYF

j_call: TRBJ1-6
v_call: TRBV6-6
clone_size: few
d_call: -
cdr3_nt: TGTGCCAGCTGGGGGCTAAATTCACCCCTCCACTTT
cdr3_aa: CASWGLNSPLHF

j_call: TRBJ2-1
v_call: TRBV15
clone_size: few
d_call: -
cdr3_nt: TGTGCCACCAGCAGAATTCCCGGGAAATACAATGAGCAGTTCTTC
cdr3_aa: CATSRIPGKYNEQFF

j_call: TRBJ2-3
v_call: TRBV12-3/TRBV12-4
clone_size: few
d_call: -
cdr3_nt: TGTGCCAGACTCTGGGGGGATACGCAGTATTTT
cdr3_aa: CARLWGDTQYF